Following are 11 T cell receptor beta chains from one sample sequenced in a study of regulatory T cells in long-lasting Graves disease. Researchers made TCR beta libraries by using iRepertoire HTBI primers and running Arm-PCR on CDR3 regions. TCRdb re-called the multiplex PCR reads with MiXCR, one entry per CDR3 protein. The repertoire includes about 660,000 distinct CDR3 sequences, around 30% of them detected once, and about two fifths sits in the top ten. Time point noted: persistent/refractory GD, antithyroid drugs over 5 years with positive TRAb. PBMCs were the source of the RNA used for TCR sequencing. The sample consisted of peripheral blood mononuclear cells (PBMCs), taken when the disease was refractory, from a patient treated with antithyroid drugs. Receptors were obtained from a female donor with Graves disease.

V and J are TRBV14 and TRBJ2-5; 13 positions match TRBD2. The germline gives CDR1 SGHDN, CDR2 FVKESK. The ends lost 3 bases at V and 0 bases at J; junction bases unmatched: 4. This CDR3 has 17 amino acids. This CDR3 reads CASSQGLAGTYQETQYF. The CDR3 nucleotides are TGTGCCAGCAGCCAGGGACTAGCGGGAACCTACCAAGAGACCCAGTACTTC.

This clonotype has at least ten counts. V usage is TRBV2 and J usage is TRBJ2-5; tentative D call: TRBD2 (5 bases). The CDR3 runs to 11 residues. Germline V lookup: CDR1 SNHLY, CDR2 FYNNEI. V dropped 7 bases and J dropped 3 bases, with 6 bases sitting between them. The CDR3 here is CASTAEETQYF. For the CDR3, the DNA is TGTGCCAGCACAGCGGAAGAGACCCAGTACTTC.

This clonotype showed up many times. This chain connects TRBV2 to TRBJ2-2; the match to TRBD2 covers 10 bases. Germline V gene sequence: CDR1 SNHLY, CDR2 FYNNEI. Germline trimming cut 4 bases from V and 7 bases from J; bases unmatched to any gene: 9. CDR3 length: 16 residues. For the CDR3, the DNA is TGTGCCAGCAGTGTTCTAGCGGGAGCTAGTGACGGGGAGCTGTTTTTT. It is translated as CASSVLAGASDGELFF.

This clonotype was recorded many times. The V gene is TRBV2, the J gene TRBJ1-6, with 9 bases identical to TRBD1. After removal of 4 bases from V and 8 bases from J, the junction contained 6 bases not matched to a gene. The germline V gene encodes CDR1 SNHLY and CDR2 FYNNEI. The CDR3 consists of 15 residues. The DNA for the CDR3 is TGTGCCAGCAGTGGAACGGGACAGGGACATTCACCCCTCCACTTT. This codes for CASSGTGQGHSPLHF.

The chain employs TRBV2 and TRBJ1-1, with D perhaps TRBD1 (6 bases). Trimming shortened V by 6 bases and J by 0 bases, and 14 bases separated the two germline ends. In germline, CDR1 is SNHLY, CDR2 FYNNEI. This CDR3 is built from 15 residues. DNA of the CDR3: TGTGCCAGCAGCGGACAGTTTTTAATGAACACTGAAGCTTTCTTT. Its protein is CASSGQFLMNTEAFF.

Points on this clonotype: Sequence at one end of the junction differs from germline and may be a read error. The rearrangement links TRBV28 to TRBJ1-3; D is unclear. The germline V gene has CDR1 MDHEN and CDR2 SYDVKM. This CDR3 region has 14 residues. Written as DNA, the CDR3 is TGTGCCAGCACCCCGTCGGGAGGCGGAAACACCATGTATTTT. Translation: CASTPSGGGNTMYF.

A few counts support this clonotype. The gene calls are TRBV19 and TRBJ2-2; D is uncertain. The V gene lost 5 bases and the J gene lost 1 base, with 8 bases spanning the gap. The CDR3 has 14 amino acids. CDR1 and CDR2 from the germline V gene are LNHDA and SQIVND (reference sequence). In DNA form, the CDR3 reads TGTGCCAGTAGTGCCTTTCAGAACACCGGGGAGCTGTTTTTT. Its translation is CASSAFQNTGELFF.

This clonotype showed up just a few times. The chain combines TRBV6-2 or TRBV6-3 with TRBJ2-3, with D hard to call. V shed 6 bases and J shed 4 bases, with 8 bases lying between them. This CDR3 is built from 12 residues. Germline lookup yields CDR1 MNHEY and CDR2 SVGEGT. The CDR3 loop is CASSPLADTQYF. CDR3 DNA: TGTGCCAGCAGCCCCTTGGCAGATACGCAGTATTTT.

In its sample, this clonotype was seen once. This sequence joins TRBV7-2 and TRBJ1-1; unclear D gene. The V end was cut by 1 base, the J end by 5 bases, with 14 bases between. This CDR3 contains 15 residues. The germline gives CDR1 SGHTA, CDR2 FQGNSA. The CDR3 DNA reads as TGTGCCAGCAGCTTAGAATCAGCAGGATCGACTGAAGCTTTCTTT. Translating gives CASSLESAGSTEAFF.

In its sample, this clonotype was seen a few times. This chain joins TRBV20-1 and TRBJ2-5; 10 bases match TRBD1. Germline-derived CDR1 and CDR2 are DFQATT and SNEGSKA (reference sequence). The CDR3 extends over 13 amino acids. After removal of 5 bases from V and 5 bases from J, the junction contained 5 bases not matched to a gene. CDR3 sequence (DNA): TGCAGTGCTCCGGGACAGGGGTGGGAGACCCAGTACTTC. This encodes CSAPGQGWETQYF.

V is TRBV3-1 and J is TRBJ1-1; D ambiguous. V was trimmed by 1 base and J by 5 bases, leaving 8 bases between them. CDR1 LGHDT and CDR2 YNNKEL come from the germline V gene (reference sequence). The CDR3 has 13 residues. Here the CDR3 DNA reads TGTGCCAGCAGCCAAGGGGGAATGACTGAAGCTTTCTTT. Protein: CASSQGGMTEAFF.